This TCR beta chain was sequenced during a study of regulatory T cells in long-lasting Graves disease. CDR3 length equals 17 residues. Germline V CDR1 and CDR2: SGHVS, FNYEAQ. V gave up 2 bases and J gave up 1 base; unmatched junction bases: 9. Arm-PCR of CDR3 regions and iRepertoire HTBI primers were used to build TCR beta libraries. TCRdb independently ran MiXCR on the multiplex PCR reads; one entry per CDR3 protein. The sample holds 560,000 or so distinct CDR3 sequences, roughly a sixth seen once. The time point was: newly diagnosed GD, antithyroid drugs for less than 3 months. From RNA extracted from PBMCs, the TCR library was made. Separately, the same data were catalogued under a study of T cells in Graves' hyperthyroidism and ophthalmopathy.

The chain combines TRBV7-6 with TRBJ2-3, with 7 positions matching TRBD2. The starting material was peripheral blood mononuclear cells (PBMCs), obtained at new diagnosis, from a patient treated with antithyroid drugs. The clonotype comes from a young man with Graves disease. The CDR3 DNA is TGTGCCAGCAGCTTATTGCCCGGGCTAGCGGGCACAGATACGCAGTATTTT. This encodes CASSLLPGLAGTDTQYF.